These T cell receptor beta chains were read from a single sample in a study of blood T cell repertoires in COVID-19. TCRdb's copy holds only in-frame clones and misses some; the assay was immunoSEQ multiplex PCR. The table records some 230,000 clones, about 80% of them present only once. The material sequenced was PBMCs or T cells enriched from blood (not recorded which). Receptors originate from a man aged 35 to 55 who had recovered from COVID-19. The CDR3 runs from the conserved cysteine through the conserved F or W.

cdr3_aa v_call
CASSEAGKGNTEAFF TRBV6-1
CASSKGQGVTGELFF TRBV5-4
CASSLGPSGSGSDTQYF TRBV7-3
CASSQDHSPVTYEQYF TRBV4-3
CASSLNQMNTEAFF TRBV5-1
CASREGSQPQHF TRBV6-5
CASSSGTLGSGNTIYF TRBV19
CASSQDFNRQGHGYTF TRBV4-3
CASSPDRDSDYEQYF TRBV5-6
CASSKDTYTEAFF TRBV6-5
CASRKKGLNTDTQYF TRBV27
CASSPQKWGQSYNEQFF TRBV4-1
CATSRDQFYEQYF TRBV15
CASSTLRANQETQYF TRBV19
CASSLAWDISYEQYF TRBV11-2
CASANYGGADEQYF TRBV27
CASSRNPDGQGGYTF TRBV3-1/TRBV3-2
CASSLEAGKLFF TRBV5-1
CASSSVDQPQHF TRBV7-9
CASSLAGGDYNEQFF TRBV5-1
CASSPLLGLATDTQYF TRBV27
CASSLNGQGGQPQHF TRBV7-3
CASRAGWDRDTEAFF TRBV5-6
CASSLGQKNNEQFF TRBV7-3
CASSGTGGFQPQHF TRBV2
CASGLGGSDIQYF TRBV5-1
CASSPTTSGGGETQYF TRBV5-1
CAGDRSGANVLTF TRBV30
CASSPGQKAFF TRBV28
CASSTGQGAGSPLHF TRBV9
CASRVGQPSTDTQYF TRBV2
CASSPTLAYEQYF TRBV5-1